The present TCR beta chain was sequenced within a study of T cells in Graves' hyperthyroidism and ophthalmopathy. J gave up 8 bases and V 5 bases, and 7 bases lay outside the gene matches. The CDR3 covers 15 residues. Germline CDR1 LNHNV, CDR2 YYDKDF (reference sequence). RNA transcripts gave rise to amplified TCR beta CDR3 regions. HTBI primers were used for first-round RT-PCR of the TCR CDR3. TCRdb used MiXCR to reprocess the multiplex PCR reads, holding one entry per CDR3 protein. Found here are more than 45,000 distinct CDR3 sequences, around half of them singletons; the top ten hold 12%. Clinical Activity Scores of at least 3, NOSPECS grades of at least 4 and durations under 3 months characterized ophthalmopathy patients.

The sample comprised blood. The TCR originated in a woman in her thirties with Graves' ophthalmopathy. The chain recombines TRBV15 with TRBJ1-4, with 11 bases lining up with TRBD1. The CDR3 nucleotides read TGTGCCACCAGCGCTTCGGACAGGGGGCAAGAAAAACTGTTTTTT. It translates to CATSASDRGQEKLFF.